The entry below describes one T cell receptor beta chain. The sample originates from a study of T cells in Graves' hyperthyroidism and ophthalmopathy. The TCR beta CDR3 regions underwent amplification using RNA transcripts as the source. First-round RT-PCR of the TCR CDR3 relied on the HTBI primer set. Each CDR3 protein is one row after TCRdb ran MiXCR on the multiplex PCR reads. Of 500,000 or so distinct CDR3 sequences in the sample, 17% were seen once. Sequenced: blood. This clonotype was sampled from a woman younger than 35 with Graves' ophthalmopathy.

The DNA of the CDR3 is TGTGCCAGCAACCTTGACAGGGTCGAGCAGTACTTC. Protein: CASNLDRVEQYF. The gene calls are TRBV12-3 or TRBV12-4 and TRBJ2-7, with TRBD1 matching 7 bases. Trimming cost V 7 bases and J 6 bases; bases outside gene matches: 6. This CDR3 contains 12 residues.